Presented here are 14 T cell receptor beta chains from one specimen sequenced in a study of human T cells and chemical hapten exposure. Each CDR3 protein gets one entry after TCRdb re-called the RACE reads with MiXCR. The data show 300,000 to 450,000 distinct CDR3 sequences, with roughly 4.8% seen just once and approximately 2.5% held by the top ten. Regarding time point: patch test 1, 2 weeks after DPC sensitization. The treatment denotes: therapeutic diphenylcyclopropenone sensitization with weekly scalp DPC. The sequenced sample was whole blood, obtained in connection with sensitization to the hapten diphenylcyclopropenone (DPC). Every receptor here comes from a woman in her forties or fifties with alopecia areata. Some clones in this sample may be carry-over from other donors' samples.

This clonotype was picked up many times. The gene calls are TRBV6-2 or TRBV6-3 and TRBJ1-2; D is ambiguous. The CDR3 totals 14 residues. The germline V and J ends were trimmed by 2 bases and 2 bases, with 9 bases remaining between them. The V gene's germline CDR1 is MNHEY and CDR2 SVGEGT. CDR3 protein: CASSYNPRNYGYTF. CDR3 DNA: TGTGCCAGCAGTTACAATCCTAGGAACTATGGCTACACCTTC.

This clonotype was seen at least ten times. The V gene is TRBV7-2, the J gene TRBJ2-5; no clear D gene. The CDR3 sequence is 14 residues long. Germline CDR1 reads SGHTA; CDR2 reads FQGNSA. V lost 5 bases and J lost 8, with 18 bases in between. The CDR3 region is CASSDTTGFETQYF. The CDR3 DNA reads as TGTGCCAGCAGCGACACGACGGGCTTTGAAACCCAGTACTTC.

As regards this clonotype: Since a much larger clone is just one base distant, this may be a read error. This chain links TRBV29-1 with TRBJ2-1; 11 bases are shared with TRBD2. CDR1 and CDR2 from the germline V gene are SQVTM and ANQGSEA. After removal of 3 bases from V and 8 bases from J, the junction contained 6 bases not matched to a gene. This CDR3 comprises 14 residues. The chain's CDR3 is CSVDRLAGGDEQFF. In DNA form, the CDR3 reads TGCAGCGTTGACAGGCTAGCGGGGGGAGATGAGCAGTTCTTC.

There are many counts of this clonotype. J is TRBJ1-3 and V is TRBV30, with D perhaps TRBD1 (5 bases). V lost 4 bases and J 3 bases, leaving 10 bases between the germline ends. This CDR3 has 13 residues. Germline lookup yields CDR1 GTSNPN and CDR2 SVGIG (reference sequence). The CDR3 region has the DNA TGTGCCTGGAACCAGGGAAATGGAAACACCATATATTTT. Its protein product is CAWNQGNGNTIYF.

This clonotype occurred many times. CDR3 in DNA: TGTGCCAGCAGCCCCCTCCGGCGCCCAGATACGCAGTATTTT. Its protein product is CASSPLRRPDTQYF. The chain has TRBV11-2 and TRBJ2-3; D unresolved. The CDR3 is 14 amino acids. Germline V gene data show CDR1 as SGHAT and CDR2 as FQNNGV. Trimming took off 5 bases at V and 4 bases at J, with 13 bases between the two ends.

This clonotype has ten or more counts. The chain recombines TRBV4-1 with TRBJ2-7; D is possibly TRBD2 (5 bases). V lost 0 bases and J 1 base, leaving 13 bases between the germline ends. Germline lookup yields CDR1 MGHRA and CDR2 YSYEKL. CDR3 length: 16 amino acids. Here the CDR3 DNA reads TGCGCCAGCAGCCAAGAATCGCGGGCCCTATCCTACGAGCAGTACTTC. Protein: CASSQESRALSYEQYF.

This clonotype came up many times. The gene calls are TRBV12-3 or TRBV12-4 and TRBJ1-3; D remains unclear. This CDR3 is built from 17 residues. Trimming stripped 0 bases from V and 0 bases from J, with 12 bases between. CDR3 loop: CASSLAQVRLSGNTIYF. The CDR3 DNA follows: TGTGCCAGCAGTTTAGCGCAGGTTCGACTCTCTGGAAACACCATATATTTT.

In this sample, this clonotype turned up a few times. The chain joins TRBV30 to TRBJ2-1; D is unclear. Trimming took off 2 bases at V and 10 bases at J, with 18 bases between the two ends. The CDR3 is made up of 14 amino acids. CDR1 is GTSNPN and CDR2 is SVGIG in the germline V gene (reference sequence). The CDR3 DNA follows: TGTGCCTGGAGTCCTCCGGGCACCCGTGAGGAGCAGTTCTTC. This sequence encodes CAWSPPGTREEQFF.

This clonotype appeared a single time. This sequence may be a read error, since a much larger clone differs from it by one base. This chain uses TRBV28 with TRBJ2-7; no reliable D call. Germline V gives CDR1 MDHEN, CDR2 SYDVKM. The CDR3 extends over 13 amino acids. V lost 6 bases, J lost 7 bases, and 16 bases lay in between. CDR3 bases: TGTGCCAGCAGACTAACCGAATTGAAAGAGCAGTACTTC. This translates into CASRLTELKEQYF.

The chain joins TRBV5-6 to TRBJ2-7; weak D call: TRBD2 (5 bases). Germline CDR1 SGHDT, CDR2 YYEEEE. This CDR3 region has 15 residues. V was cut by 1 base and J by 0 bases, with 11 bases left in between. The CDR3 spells CASSLMRVSSYEQYF. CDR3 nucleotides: TGTGCCAGCAGCTTGATGCGGGTTAGCTCCTACGAGCAGTACTTC.

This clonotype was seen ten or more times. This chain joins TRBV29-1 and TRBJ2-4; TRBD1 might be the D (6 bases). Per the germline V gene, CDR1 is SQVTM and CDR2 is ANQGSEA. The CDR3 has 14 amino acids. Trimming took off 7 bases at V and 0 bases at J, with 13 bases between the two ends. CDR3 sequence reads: CSAMGHLAKNIQYF. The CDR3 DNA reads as TGCAGCGCCATGGGACATTTAGCCAAAAACATTCAGTACTTC.

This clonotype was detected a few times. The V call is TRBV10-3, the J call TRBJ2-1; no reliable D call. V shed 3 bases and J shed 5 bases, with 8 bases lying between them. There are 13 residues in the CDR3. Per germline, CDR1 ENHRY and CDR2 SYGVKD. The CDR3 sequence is CAISDPPNNEQFF. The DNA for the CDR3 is TGTGCCATCAGTGACCCACCAAACAATGAGCAGTTCTTC.

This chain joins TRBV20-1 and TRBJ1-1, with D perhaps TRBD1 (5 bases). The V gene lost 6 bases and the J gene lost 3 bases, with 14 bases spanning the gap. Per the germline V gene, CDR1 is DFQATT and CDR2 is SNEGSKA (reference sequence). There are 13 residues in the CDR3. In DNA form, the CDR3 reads TGCAGTGCGAGCGGTTGGGGGGACACTGAAGCTTTCTTT. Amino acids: CSASGWGDTEAFF.

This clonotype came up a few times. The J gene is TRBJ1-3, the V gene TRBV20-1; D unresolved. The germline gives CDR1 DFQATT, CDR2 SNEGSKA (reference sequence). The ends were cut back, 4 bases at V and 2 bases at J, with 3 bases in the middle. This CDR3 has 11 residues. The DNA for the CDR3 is TGCAGTGCTACTGCTGGAAACACCATATATTTT. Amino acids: CSATAGNTIYF.